This TCR beta chain is from a study of precursors of human CD4 cytotoxic T cells listed by TCRdb under 2018. Notes on the research overall: In total, over 12 donors contributed CD4+ memory subsets to the bulk TCR-seq analysis. TCR-seq analysis of 12 to 15 donors yielded TCRalpha and TCRbeta chain sequences (table S7). On the study overall, not on this receptor specifically: More restricted TCR repertoires, with lower diversity and more expanded clonotypes, were shown by IL-7Rhigh and IL-7R- TEMRA subsets than by TCM and TEM subsets. Only about 95% of the 14 donors were included in some of the bulk TCR-seq comparisons, which suggests that not every subset was available for every donor. Expanded effector clonotypes accounted for a larger share of IL-7Rhigh TEMRA clonotypes than of TEM or TCM clonotypes. The authors noted that a human observational design cannot definitively establish the direction of differentiation between precursor and effector cells.

This clonotype is labeled large (0.1 to 1%). Its antigen target is currently unknown. Per-nucleotide qualities are absent, and no much larger clonotype sits a single base away. To test for a precursor-effector relationship among CD4 cytotoxic T cells, four sorted CD4+ memory subsets (TCM, TEM, IL-7Rhigh TEMRA, IL-7R- TEMRA) underwent bulk UMI-based TCR sequencing. Cells were obtained from peripheral blood mononuclear cells isolated from human blood. TCRdb shows the sequencer as Illumina MiSeq. The original pipeline was this. The Shannon-Wiener index, computed in VDJtools, was used to measure repertoire diversity. Expanded TCRbeta clonotypes were defined as those with a clonotype frequency of at least 3. In TCRdb, the public reads were trimmed at Q25 with fastp and aligned with MiXCR, with productive beta chains retained. Duplicate CDR3 protein sequences are folded into a single record with the most common DNA and genes. TCRdb, rather than the study authors, made the V and J calls. Within this sample are about 410 distinct CDR3 sequences, with less than 25% of them counted one time only. Roughly 15% of the sample is held by the ten biggest clonotypes.

The sequence was obtained from a human donor in good health. Sequenced: memory CD4+ T cells from blood (PBMCs).

The nucleotides read TGTGCCAGCAGCTTATATCCCTGGTCGACAGGGGGCACAGATACGCAGTATTTT. Translated, it reads CASSLYPWSTGGTDTQYF. The rearrangement combines TRBV11-1 with TRBJ2-3; TRBD1 fits 8 bases in the junction. The CDR3 measures 18 amino acids from cysteine to phenylalanine. Only the CDR3 part of the read is kept: 54 bases, read in frame from the first base. V ends up 2 bases short and J 1 base short, with an unmatched junction base count of 11. In the germline V gene (reference sequence), CDR1 corresponds to SGHAT and CDR2 to FQDESV.